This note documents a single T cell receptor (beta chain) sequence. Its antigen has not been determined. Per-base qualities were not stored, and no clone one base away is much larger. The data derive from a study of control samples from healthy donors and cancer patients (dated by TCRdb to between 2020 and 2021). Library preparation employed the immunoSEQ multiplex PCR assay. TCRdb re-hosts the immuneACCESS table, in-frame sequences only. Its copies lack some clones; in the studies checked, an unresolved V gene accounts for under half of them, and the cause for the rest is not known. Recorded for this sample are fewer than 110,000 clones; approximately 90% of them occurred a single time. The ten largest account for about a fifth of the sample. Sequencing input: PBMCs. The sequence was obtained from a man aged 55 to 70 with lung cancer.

The sequenced DNA is TGTGCCAGCAGTTTACAGGGGATCCGAGCTTTCTTT. Translated, it reads CASSLQGIRAFF. The V and J genes are TRBV7-9 and TRBJ1-1; the central 7 bases match TRBD1. The cysteine opens and the phenylalanine closes a CDR3 of 12 amino acids. Just CDR3 DNA is preserved here, 36 bases in frame from base 1. The germline V and J ends show losses of 6 bases and 10 bases respectively, and no gene match explains 8 bases of the junction. The germline V gene (reference sequence) sets CDR1 to SEHNR and CDR2 to FQNEAQ.